The 5 T cell receptor beta chains below come from one sample, sequenced in a study of shared clonotypes between healthy human individuals. The repertoire was sequenced with immunoSEQ multiplex PCR; TCRdb's copy has only in-frame clones and lacks some. The sample shows approximately 500,000 clones, approximately 80% of them seen only once. Sequenced input: PBMCs. The origin of the receptors is a woman between 35 and 50 years old in good health. Some clones in this sample may be carry-over from other donors' samples.

J is TRBJ2-7 and V is TRBV5-5; 11 bases align to TRBD2. The CDR3 sequence is 16 residues long. From germline, CDR1 is SGHKS and CDR2 YYEKEE (reference sequence). The V gene end was trimmed by 2 bases and the J gene end by 4 bases; junction bases not matched to a gene: 8. In DNA, the CDR3 is TGTGCCAGCAGCTTCGAAATGACTAGCGGGATATACGAGCAGTACTTC. Its translation: CASSFEMTSGIYEQYF.

This rearrangement joins TRBV15 to TRBJ2-2, with TRBD2 identical over 9 bases. Germline CDR1 LNHNV, CDR2 YYDKDF (reference sequence). J lost 6 bases, V lost 2 bases, and 7 bases had no gene match. This CDR3 comprises 16 residues. CDR3 loop: CATSRRGSGSSGELFF. The CDR3 DNA sequence: TGTGCCACCAGCAGACGAGGTAGCGGGAGCTCCGGGGAGCTGTTTTTT.

As concerns this clone: A far larger clone lies a single base away; this is likely a read error. Different DNA sequences within this sample yield the same CDR3. The chain recombines TRBV7-3 with TRBJ1-1; 9 bases agree with TRBD1. Germline CDR1 SGHTA, CDR2 FQGTGA. This CDR3 contains 14 residues. Germline trimming cut 5 bases from V and 2 bases from J; bases unmatched to any gene: 3. The CDR3 sequence: CASSVTGGNTEAFF. The CDR3 DNA sequence: TGTGCCAGCAGCGTGACAGGGGGAAACACTGAAGCTTTCTTT.

The gene calls are TRBV30 and TRBJ2-2; D is undetermined. This CDR3 spans 12 amino acids. CDR1 is GTSNPN, CDR2 SVGIG, per germline (reference sequence). V lost 7 bases to trimming and J lost 1 base, with 7 bases between them. The CDR3: CAFSGNTGELFF. In DNA, the CDR3 is TGTGCCTTTTCAGGGAACACCGGGGAGCTGTTTTTT.

V is TRBV5-1 and J is TRBJ2-5; no reliable D call. Germline loops: CDR1 SGHRS, CDR2 YFSETQ. Trimming took off 0 bases at V and 4 bases at J, with 10 bases between the two ends. This CDR3 has 14 residues. CDR3 sequence reads: CASSLAGSIETQYF. CDR3 nucleotide sequence: TGCGCCAGCAGCTTGGCCGGGTCTATAGAGACCCAGTACTTC.